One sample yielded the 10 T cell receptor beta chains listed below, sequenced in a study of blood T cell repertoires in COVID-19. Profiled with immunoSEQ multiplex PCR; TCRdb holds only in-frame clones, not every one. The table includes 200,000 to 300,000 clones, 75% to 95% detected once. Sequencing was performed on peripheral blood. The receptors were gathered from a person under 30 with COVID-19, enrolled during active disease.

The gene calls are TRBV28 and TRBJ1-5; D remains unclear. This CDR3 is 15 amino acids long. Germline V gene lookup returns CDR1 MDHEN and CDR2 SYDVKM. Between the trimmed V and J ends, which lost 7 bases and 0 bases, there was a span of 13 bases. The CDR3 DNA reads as TGTGCCAGCACCAGAAGCGGATATAGCAATCAGCCCCAGCATTTT. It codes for CASTRSGYSNQPQHF.

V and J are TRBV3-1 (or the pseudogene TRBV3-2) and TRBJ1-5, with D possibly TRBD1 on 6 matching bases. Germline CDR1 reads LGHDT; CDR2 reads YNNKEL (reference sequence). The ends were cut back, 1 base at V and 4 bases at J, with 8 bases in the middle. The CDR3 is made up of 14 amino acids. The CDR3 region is CASSQARGNQPQHF. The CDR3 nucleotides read TGTGCCAGCAGCCAAGCCAGGGGTAATCAGCCCCAGCATTTT.

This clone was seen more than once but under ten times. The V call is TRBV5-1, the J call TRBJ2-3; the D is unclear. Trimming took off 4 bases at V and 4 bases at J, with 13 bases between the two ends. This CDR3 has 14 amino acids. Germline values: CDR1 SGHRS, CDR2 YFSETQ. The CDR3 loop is CASSTTSTPDTQYF. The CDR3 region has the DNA TGCGCCAGCAGCACAACGTCGACACCAGATACGCAGTATTTT. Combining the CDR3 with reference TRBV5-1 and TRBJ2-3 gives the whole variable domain KAGVTQTPRYLIKTRGQQVTLSCSPISGHRSVSWYQQTPGQGLQFLFEYFSETQRNKGNFPGRFSGRQFSNSRSEMNVSTLELGDSALYLCASSTTSTPDTQYFGPGTRLTVL.

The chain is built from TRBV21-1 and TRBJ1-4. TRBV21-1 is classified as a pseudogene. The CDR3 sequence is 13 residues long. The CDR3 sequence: CASSVRDFEKLFF. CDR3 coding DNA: TGTGCCAGCAGCGTCCGGGACTTTGAAAAACTGTTTTTT.

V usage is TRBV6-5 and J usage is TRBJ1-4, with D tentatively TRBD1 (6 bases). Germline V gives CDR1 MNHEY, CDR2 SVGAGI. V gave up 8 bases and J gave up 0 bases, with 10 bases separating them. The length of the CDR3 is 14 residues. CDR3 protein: CASQGLATNEKLFF. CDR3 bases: TGTGCCAGCCAGGGGTTGGCAACTAATGAAAAACTGTTTTTT.

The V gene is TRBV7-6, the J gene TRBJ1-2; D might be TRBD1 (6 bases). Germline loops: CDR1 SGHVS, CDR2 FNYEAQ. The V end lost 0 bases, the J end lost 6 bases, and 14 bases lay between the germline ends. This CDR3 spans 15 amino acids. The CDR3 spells CASSLALGGLDGYTF. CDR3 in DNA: TGTGCCAGCAGCTTAGCGTTAGGGGGTTTGGATGGCTACACCTTC.

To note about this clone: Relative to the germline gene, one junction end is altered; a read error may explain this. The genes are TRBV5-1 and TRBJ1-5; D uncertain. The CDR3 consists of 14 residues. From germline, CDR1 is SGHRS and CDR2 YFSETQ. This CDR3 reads CASSLDPGDQPQHF. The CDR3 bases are TGCGCCAGCAGTTTGGATCCTGGAGATCAGCCCCAGCATTTT.

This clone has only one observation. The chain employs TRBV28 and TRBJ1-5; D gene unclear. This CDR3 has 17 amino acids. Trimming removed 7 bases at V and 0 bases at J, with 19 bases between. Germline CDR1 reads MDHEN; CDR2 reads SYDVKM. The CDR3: CASTLDSLRNSNQPQHF. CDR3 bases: TGTGCCAGCACCCTTGACTCATTACGAAATAGCAATCAGCCCCAGCATTTT.

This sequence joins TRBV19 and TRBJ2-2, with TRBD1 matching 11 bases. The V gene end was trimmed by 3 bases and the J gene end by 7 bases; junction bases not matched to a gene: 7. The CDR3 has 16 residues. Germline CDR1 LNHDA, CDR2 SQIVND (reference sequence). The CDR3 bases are TGTGCCAGTAGTATCCCGGACAGGGGGCTGAGCGGGGAGCTGTTTTTT. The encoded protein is CASSIPDRGLSGELFF.

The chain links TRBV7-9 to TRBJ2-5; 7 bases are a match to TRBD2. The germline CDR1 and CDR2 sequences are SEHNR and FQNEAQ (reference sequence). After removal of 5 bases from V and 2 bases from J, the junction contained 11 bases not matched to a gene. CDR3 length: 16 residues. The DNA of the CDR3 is TGTGCCAGCAGCATAAAGTCGCCGGGACTACAAGAGACCCAGTACTTC. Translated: CASSIKSPGLQETQYF.